The 17 T cell receptor beta chains below come from one sample, sequenced in a study of graft-versus-host responses after intestinal transplantation. The data were produced by immunoSEQ multiplex PCR, yet TCRdb's version contains in-frame clones alone and is incomplete. The profile shows 37,000 or so clones, roughly 89% of them singletons. The sample here was PBMCs, taken about 310 days after intestinal transplant. All receptors derive from a human patient who received an intestinal transplant, so some T cells may come from the graft donor.

This sequence joins TRBV6-5 and TRBJ2-7; TRBD2 matches 8 bases. The CDR3 covers 14 residues. Trimming removed 4 bases from V and 3 bases from J; junction bases left unmatched: 5. Per germline, CDR1 MNHEY and CDR2 SVGAGI. The DNA for the CDR3 is TGTGCCAGCAGTTCCATAACTAGCGGCTACGAGCAGTACTTC. Its protein product is CASSSITSGYEQYF.

This sequence joins TRBV6-6 and TRBJ1-1; 11 bases map to TRBD1. This CDR3 spans 15 amino acids. The V gene end was trimmed by 5 bases and the J gene end by 0 bases; junction bases not matched to a gene: 2. The germline V gene encodes CDR1 MNHNY and CDR2 SVGAGI (reference sequence). In DNA form, the CDR3 reads TGTGCCAGCAGTGGACAGGGGGCACTGAACACTGAAGCTTTCTTT. This gives the protein CASSGQGALNTEAFF.

Comments on this clone: Other nucleotide sequences in the sample specify the same CDR3. J is TRBJ2-7 and V is TRBV4-1; no definite D call. Germline loops: CDR1 MGHRA, CDR2 YSYEKL. The CDR3 spans 14 residues. The ends were cut back, 5 bases at V and 1 base at J, with 12 bases in the middle. CDR3 nucleotides: TGCGCCAGCAGCTACGATAGAGTATCCTACGAGCAGTACTTC. Its protein product is CASSYDRVSYEQYF.

This rearrangement joins TRBV21-1 to TRBJ2-3. TRBV21-1 is designated a pseudogene. This CDR3 contains 16 residues. In nucleotides, the CDR3 is TGTGCCAGCAGCAAAACCGGGACCAACCTCACAGATACGCAGTATTTT. Its protein is CASSKTGTNLTDTQYF.

The rearrangement joins TRBV28 to TRBJ1-6; D unclear. V was clipped by 2 bases and J by 8 bases, with 25 bases between them. Germline CDR1 is MDHEN and CDR2 is SYDVKM. The CDR3 loop spans 19 amino acids. CDR3 nucleotides: TGTGCCAGCAGTTTACCGTTCCTCCAACAAGGGAAAGTTGATTCACCCCTCCACTTT. Its protein product is CASSLPFLQQGKVDSPLHF.

The genes are TRBV5-1 and TRBJ1-5; D not certain. Per germline, CDR1 SGHRS and CDR2 YFSETQ. The CDR3 is 15 residues long. Between the trimmed V and J ends, which lost 6 bases and 6 bases, there was a span of 19 bases. In nucleotides, the CDR3 is TGCGCCAGCACCCTCCCGGAGGGTATGGGTCAGCCCCAGCATTTT. Residues: CASTLPEGMGQPQHF. Full variable domain (outside the CDR3, taken from reference TRBV5-1 and TRBJ1-5): KAGVTQTPRYLIKTRGQQVTLSCSPISGHRSVSWYQQTPGQGLQFLFEYFSETQRNKGNFPGRFSGRQFSNSRSEMNVSTLELGDSALYLCASTLPEGMGQPQHFGDGTRLSIL.

The gene calls are TRBV9 and TRBJ2-5; D might be TRBD2 (6 bases). The CDR3 covers 16 residues. Germline assignment: CDR1 SGDLS and CDR2 YYNGEE. Deletions cut 4 bases from V and 1 base from J, with 17 bases between. CDR3 DNA sequence: TGTGCCAGCAGCCCCCGGGTTGGGGGACTCCAAGAGACCCAGTACTTC. Amino acids: CASSPRVGGLQETQYF.

The chain combines TRBV4-1 with TRBJ2-7; TRBD1 aligns across 8 bases. Germline V CDR1 and CDR2: MGHRA, YSYEKL. This CDR3 region has 14 residues. Unmatched junction bases numbered 5, after V lost 3 bases and J lost 4 bases. The CDR3 sequence is CASSHGQGEYEQYF. CDR3 nucleotide sequence: TGCGCCAGCAGCCATGGACAGGGTGAATACGAGCAGTACTTC.

The rearrangement uses TRBV7-9 and TRBJ1-5; D uncertain. CDR3 length: 13 amino acids. V was clipped by 7 bases and J by 4 bases, with 11 bases between them. Germline lookup yields CDR1 SEHNR and CDR2 FQNEAQ (reference sequence). The CDR3 DNA reads as TGTGCCAGCACCCAAGACCGGAATCAGCCCCAGCATTTT. This encodes CASTQDRNQPQHF.

This chain connects TRBV11-1 to TRBJ1-2, with D possibly being TRBD1 (6 bases). The CDR3 is made up of 16 amino acids. V was shortened by 5 bases and J by 8 bases, with 24 bases between the two germline ends. Germline V gene sequence: CDR1 SGHAT, CDR2 FQDESV (reference sequence). The CDR3 loop is CASSAPPDSLRGGYTF. The CDR3 nucleotides read TGTGCCAGCAGCGCCCCCCCGGACAGTCTCAGGGGCGGCTACACCTTC.

V gene TRBV5-1 combines with J gene TRBJ2-1; no clear D gene. The CDR3 sequence is 13 residues long. Trimming stripped 0 bases from V and 6 bases from J, with 7 bases between. CDR1 is SGHRS, CDR2 YFSETQ, per germline. The CDR3 DNA reads TGCGCCAGCAGCTTGGGGGGTTCCAATGAGCAGTTCTTC. This sequence encodes CASSLGGSNEQFF. Full variable domain (remainder filled in from reference TRBV5-1 and TRBJ2-1): KAGVTQTPRYLIKTRGQQVTLSCSPISGHRSVSWYQQTPGQGLQFLFEYFSETQRNKGNFPGRFSGRQFSNSRSEMNVSTLELGDSALYLCASSLGGSNEQFFGPGTRLTVL.

J is TRBJ2-7 and V is TRBV19; the D is unclear. This CDR3 is 11 amino acids long. Trimming pared 5 bases from V and 4 bases from J, leaving 6 bases between. In germline, CDR1 is LNHDA, CDR2 SQIVND (reference sequence). The DNA for the CDR3 is TGTGCCAGTAGTGACGGATACGAGCAGTACTTC. Its protein is CASSDGYEQYF.

This clone was picked up a small number of times. The chain carries TRBV6-1 and TRBJ2-5, with TRBD2 matching 12 bases. The CDR3 sequence is 15 residues long. V shed 2 bases, J shed 2 bases, and the junction held 0 bases outside the gene matches. Looked up from germline, CDR1 is MNHNS and CDR2 is SASEGT. Here the CDR3 DNA reads TGTGCCAGCAGTGAACTAGCGGGGGGGCAAGAGACCCAGTACTTC. Protein sequence: CASSELAGGQETQYF.

Note on this clone: Other DNA sequences within the sample encode an identical CDR3. The genes are TRBV4-1 and TRBJ2-7; D ambiguous. Trimming pared 9 bases from V and 3 bases from J, leaving 15 bases between. The CDR3 runs to 13 residues. Germline V lookup: CDR1 MGHRA, CDR2 YSYEKL. Here the CDR3 DNA reads TGCGCCAGTATTTTCTTTGGATTCTACGAGCAGTACTTC. Its translation is CASIFFGFYEQYF.

The chain couples TRBV6-1 to TRBJ2-1; 11 bases agree with TRBD1. The CDR3 is 17 residues long. The V segment lost 4 bases and the J segment 6 bases; nucleotides outside the gene matches: 11. CDR1 and CDR2 (germline): MNHNS, SASEGT. DNA for the CDR3: TGTGCCAGCAGTGGCCCGGACAGGGGGCGACAATCCAATGAGCAGTTCTTC. Its protein product is CASSGPDRGRQSNEQFF.

The chain carries TRBV6-5 and TRBJ1-2; a possible D gene is TRBD1 (6 bases). The V and J ends lost 5 bases and 3 bases respectively, with 16 bases between them. The CDR3 spans 15 residues. CDR1 MNHEY and CDR2 SVGAGI come from the germline V gene. The CDR3 loop is CASSRRQGGDYGYTF. CDR3 nucleotide sequence: TGTGCCAGCAGTCGTCGACAAGGGGGAGACTATGGCTACACCTTC.

The chain has TRBV7-9 and TRBJ1-6, with D tentatively TRBD1 (5 bases). V was trimmed by 4 bases and J by 8 bases, leaving 15 bases between them. The CDR3 is made up of 15 amino acids. CDR1 SEHNR and CDR2 FQNEAQ come from the germline V gene (reference sequence). CDR3 DNA sequence: TGTGCCAGCAGCTCCCACAGGTCCGGGGATTCACCCCTCCACTTT. Its translation: CASSSHRSGDSPLHF.